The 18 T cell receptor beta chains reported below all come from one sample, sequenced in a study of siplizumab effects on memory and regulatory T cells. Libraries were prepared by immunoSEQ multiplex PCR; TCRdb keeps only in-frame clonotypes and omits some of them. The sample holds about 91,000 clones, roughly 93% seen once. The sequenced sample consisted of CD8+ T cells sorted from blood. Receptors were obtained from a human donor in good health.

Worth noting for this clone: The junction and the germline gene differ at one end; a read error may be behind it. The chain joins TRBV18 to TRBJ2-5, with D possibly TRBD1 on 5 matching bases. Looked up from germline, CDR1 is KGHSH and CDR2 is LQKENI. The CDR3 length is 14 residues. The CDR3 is CASSPFEQEETQHF. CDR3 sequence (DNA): TGTGCCAGCTCACCATTTGAACAGGAAGAGACCCAGCACTTC.

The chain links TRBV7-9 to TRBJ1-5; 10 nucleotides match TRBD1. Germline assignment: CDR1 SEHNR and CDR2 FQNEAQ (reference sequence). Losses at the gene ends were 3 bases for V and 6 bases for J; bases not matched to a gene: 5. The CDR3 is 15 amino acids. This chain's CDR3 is CASSFGGTGVQPQHF. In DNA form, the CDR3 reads TGTGCCAGCAGCTTCGGGGGGACAGGGGTTCAGCCCCAGCATTTT.

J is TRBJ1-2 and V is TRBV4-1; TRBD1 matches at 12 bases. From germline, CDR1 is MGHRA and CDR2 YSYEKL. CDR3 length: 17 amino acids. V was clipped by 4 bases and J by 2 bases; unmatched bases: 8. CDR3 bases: TGCGCCAGCAGCCCCGGGACAGGGGGCGCCCGGAACTATGGCTACACCTTC. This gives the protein CASSPGTGGARNYGYTF.

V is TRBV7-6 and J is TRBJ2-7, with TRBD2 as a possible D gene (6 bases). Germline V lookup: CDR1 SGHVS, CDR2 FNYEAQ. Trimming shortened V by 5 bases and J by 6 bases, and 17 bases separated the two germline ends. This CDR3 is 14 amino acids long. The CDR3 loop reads CASSPGTQVGEQYF. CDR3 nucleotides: TGTGCCAGCAGCCCGGGGACTCAGGTCGGCGAGCAGTACTTC. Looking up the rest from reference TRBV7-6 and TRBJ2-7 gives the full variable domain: GAGVSQSPRYKVTKRGQDVALRCDPISGHVSLYWYRQALGQGPEFLTYFNYEAQQDKSGLPNDRFSAERPEGSISTLTIQRTEQRDSAMYRCASSPGTQVGEQYFGPGTRLTVT.

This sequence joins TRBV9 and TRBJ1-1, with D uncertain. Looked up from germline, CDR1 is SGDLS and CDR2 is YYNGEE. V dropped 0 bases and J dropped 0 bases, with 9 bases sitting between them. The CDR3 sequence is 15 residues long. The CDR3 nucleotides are TGTGCCAGCAGCGTAGCTGGCAGGTTGAACACTGAAGCTTTCTTT. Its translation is CASSVAGRLNTEAFF.

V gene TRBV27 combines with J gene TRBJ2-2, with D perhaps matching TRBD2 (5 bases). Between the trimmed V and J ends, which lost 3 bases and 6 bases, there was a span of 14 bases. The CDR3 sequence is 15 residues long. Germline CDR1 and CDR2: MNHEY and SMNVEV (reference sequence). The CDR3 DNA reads TGTGCCAGCAGTTTTAAGGGAGCGTCCCCCGGGGAGCTGTTTTTT. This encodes CASSFKGASPGELFF.

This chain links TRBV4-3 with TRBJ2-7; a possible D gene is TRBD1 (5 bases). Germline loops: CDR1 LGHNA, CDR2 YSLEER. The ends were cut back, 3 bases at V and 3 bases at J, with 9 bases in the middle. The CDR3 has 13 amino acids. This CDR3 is CASSQGLGYEQYF. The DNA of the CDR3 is TGCGCCAGCAGCCAGGGGCTGGGCTACGAGCAGTACTTC.

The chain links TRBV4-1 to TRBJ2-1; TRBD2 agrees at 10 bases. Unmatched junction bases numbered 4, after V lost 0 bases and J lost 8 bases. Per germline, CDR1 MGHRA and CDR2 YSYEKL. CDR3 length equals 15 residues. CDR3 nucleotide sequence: TGCGCCAGCAGCCAAGAACAGCGGGAGGGTTATGAGCAGTTCTTC. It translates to CASSQEQREGYEQFF.

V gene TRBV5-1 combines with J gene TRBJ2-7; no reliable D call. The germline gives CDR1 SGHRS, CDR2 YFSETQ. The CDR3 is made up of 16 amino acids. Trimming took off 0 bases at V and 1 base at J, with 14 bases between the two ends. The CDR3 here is CASSLASTGPSYEQYF. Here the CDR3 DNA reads TGCGCCAGCAGCTTGGCCTCGACGGGCCCGTCCTACGAGCAGTACTTC.

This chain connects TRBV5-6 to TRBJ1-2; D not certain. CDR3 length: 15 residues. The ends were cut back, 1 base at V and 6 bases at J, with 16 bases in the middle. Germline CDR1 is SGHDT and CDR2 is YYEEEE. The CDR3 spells CASSLPEGRLHGYTF. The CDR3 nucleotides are TGTGCCAGCAGCTTGCCTGAGGGCCGCCTCCATGGCTACACCTTC. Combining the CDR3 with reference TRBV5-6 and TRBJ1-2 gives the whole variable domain DAGVTQSPTHLIKTRGQQVTLRCSPKSGHDTVSWYQQALGQGPQFIFQYYEEEERQRGNFPDRFSGHQFPNYSSELNVNALLLGDSALYLCASSLPEGRLHGYTFGSGTRLTVV.

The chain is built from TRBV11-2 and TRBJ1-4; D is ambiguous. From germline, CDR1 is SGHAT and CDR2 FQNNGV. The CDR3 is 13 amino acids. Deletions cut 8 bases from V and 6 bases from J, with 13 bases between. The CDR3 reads CASQAAWDEKLFF. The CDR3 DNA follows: TGTGCCAGCCAGGCGGCTTGGGATGAAAAACTGTTTTTT. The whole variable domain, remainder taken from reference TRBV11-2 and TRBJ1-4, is EAGVAQSPRYKIIEKRQSVAFWCNPISGHATLYWYQQILGQGPKLLIQFQNNGVVDDSQLPKDRFSAERLKGVDSTLKIQPAKLEDSAVYLCASQAAWDEKLFFGSGTQLSVL.

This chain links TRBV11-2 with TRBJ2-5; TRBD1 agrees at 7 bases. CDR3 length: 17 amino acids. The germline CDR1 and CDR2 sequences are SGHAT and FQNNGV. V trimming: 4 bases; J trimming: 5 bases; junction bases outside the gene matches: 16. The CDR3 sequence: CASSSDRNRGGWETQYF. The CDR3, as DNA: TGTGCCAGCAGCTCGGACAGAAACAGGGGCGGCTGGGAGACCCAGTACTTC.

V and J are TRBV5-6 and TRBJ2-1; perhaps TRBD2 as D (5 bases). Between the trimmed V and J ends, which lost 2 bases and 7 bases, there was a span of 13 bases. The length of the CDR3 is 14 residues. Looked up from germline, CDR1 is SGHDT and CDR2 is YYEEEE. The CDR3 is CASSFLGVFNEQFF. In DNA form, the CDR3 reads TGTGCCAGCAGCTTCTTGGGAGTTTTTAATGAGCAGTTCTTC.

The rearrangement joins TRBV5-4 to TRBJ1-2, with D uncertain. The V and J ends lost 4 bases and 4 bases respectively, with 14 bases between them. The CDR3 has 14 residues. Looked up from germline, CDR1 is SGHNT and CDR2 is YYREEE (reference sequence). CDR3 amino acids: CASSASGYGYGYTF. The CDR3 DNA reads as TGTGCCAGCAGCGCCTCGGGGTACGGCTATGGCTACACCTTC.

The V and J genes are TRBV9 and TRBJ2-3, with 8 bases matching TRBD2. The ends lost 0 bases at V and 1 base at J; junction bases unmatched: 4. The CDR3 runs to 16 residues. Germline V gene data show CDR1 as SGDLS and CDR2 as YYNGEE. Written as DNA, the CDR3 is TGTGCCAGCAGCGTAGGATCGGGAGGGGGCACAGATACGCAGTATTTT. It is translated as CASSVGSGGGTDTQYF.

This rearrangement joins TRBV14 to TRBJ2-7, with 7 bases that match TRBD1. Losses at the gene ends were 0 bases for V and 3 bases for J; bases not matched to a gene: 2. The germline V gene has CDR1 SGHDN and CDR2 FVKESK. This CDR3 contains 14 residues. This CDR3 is CASSQDRDSYEQYF. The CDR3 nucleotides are TGTGCCAGCAGCCAAGATCGGGACAGCTACGAGCAGTACTTC.

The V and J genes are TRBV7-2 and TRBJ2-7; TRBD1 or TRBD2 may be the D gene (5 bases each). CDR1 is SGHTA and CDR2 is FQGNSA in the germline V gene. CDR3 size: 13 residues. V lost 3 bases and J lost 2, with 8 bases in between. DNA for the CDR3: TGTGCCAGCAGCTTTGGGGGAACCTACGAGCAGTACTTC. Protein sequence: CASSFGGTYEQYF.

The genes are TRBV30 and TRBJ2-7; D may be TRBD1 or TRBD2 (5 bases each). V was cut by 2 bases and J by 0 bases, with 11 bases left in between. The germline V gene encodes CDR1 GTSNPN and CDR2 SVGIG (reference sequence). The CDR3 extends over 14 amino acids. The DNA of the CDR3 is TGTGCCTGGAGTCCGGGGACGGGCTCCTACGAGCAGTACTTC. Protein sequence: CAWSPGTGSYEQYF. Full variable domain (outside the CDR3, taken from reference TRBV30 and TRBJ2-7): SQTIHQWPATLVQPVGSPLSLECTVEGTSNPNLYWYRQAAGRGLQLLFYSVGIGQISSEVPQNLSASRPQDRQFILSSKKLLLSDSGFYLCAWSPGTGSYEQYFGPGTRLTVT.